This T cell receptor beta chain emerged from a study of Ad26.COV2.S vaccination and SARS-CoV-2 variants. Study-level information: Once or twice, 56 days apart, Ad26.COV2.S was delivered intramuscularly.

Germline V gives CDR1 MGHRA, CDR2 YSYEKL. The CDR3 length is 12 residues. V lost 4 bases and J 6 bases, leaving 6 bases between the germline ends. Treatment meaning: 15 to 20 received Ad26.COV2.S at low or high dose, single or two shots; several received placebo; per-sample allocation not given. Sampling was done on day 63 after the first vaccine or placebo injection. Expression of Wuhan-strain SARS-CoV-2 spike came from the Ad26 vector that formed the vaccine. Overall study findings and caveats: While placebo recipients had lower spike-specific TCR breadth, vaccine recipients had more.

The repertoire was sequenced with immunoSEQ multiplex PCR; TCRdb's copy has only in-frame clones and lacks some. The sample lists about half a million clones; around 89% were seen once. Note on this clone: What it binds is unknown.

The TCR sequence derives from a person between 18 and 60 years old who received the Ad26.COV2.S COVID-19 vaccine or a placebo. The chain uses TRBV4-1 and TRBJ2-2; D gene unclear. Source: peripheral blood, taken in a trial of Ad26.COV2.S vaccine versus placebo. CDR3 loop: CASSPYAGELFF. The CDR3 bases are TGCGCCAGCAGCCCCTACGCCGGGGAGCTGTTTTTT.